The 32 T cell receptor beta chains reported below all come from one sample, sequenced in a study of T cells in Graves' hyperthyroidism and ophthalmopathy. Authors of the study amplified TCR beta CDR3 regions from RNA transcripts. A first-round RT-PCR of the TCR CDR3 used the HTBI primer set. TCRdb ran MiXCR on the multiplex PCR reads and lists one entry per CDR3 protein. The sample carries about 350,000 distinct CDR3 sequences, 18% recorded once. The sequenced sample consisted of blood. Receptors were obtained from a woman in her thirties or forties with Graves' ophthalmopathy.

This clonotype was observed at least ten times. The chain uses TRBV7-2 and TRBJ2-5, with TRBD2 matching over 9 bases. Germline CDR1 SGHTA, CDR2 FQGNSA. CDR3 length: 16 amino acids. V was pared by 2 bases and J by 5 bases, with 9 bases of the junction left unmatched. CDR3 sequence (DNA): TGTGCCAGCAGCTTATATGGCGGGAGGGCCGGGGAGACCCAGTACTTC. This sequence encodes CASSLYGGRAGETQYF.

The V gene is TRBV10-2, the J gene TRBJ1-1; no definite D call. The CDR3 loop spans 15 amino acids. Trimming took off 8 bases at V and 1 base at J, with 17 bases between the two ends. The germline V gene encodes CDR1 WSHSY and CDR2 SAAADI. The CDR3: CASANSDARNTEAFF. CDR3 nucleotide sequence: TGCGCCAGCGCCAACTCGGACGCCCGGAACACTGAAGCTTTCTTT.

This clonotype was observed many times. The chain employs TRBV6-1 and TRBJ2-7; D is uncertain. The CDR3 has 16 amino acids. Trimming stripped 2 bases from V and 0 bases from J, with 14 bases between. Germline CDR1 and CDR2: MNHNS and SASEGT. CDR3 coding DNA: TGTGCCAGCAGTGAATGGGCGGCTAACCCCTCCTACGAGCAGTACTTC. Residues: CASSEWAANPSYEQYF.

This clonotype was recorded at least ten times. The chain is built from TRBV20-1 and TRBJ1-6, with D possibly being TRBD1 (5 bases). This CDR3 comprises 14 residues. Germline V gene lookup returns CDR1 DFQATT and CDR2 SNEGSKA (reference sequence). The V end lost 6 bases, the J end lost 7 bases, and 16 bases lay between the germline ends. The DNA of the CDR3 is TGCAGTGCCCAGAGGACGGGGGTGAATTCACCCCTCCACTTT. Translating it yields CSAQRTGVNSPLHF.

This clonotype was seen only a few times. The gene calls are TRBV9 and TRBJ1-2, with TRBD1 matching over 8 bases. J lost 4 bases, V lost 4 bases, and 9 bases had no gene match. Germline lookup yields CDR1 SGDLS and CDR2 YYNGEE. The CDR3 runs 15 residues. The CDR3 nucleotides are TGTGCCAGCAGCCCGGGGACAGGCTGGGGCTATGGCTACACCTTC. Residues: CASSPGTGWGYGYTF.

This clonotype occurred a few times. The chain combines TRBV20-1 with TRBJ2-2, with TRBD2 identical over 7 bases. CDR1 DFQATT and CDR2 SNEGSKA come from the germline V gene (reference sequence). Trimming took 5 bases from V and 6 from J; bases not matched to a gene: 15. The length of the CDR3 is 16 residues. In nucleotides, the CDR3 is TGCAGTGCTCCCTCGTGGGGCGGGAGCCCCGCCGGGGAGCTGTTTTTT. Residues: CSAPSWGGSPAGELFF.

This clonotype was seen repeatedly, ten times or more. This chain links TRBV14 with TRBJ1-2, with TRBD1 as a possible D gene (5 bases). The CDR3 has 14 residues. Germline CDR1 SGHDN, CDR2 FVKESK. V lost 1 base, J lost 4 bases, and 10 bases lay in between. CDR3 protein: CASSQVSTVYGYTF. The CDR3 DNA follows: TGTGCCAGCAGCCAAGTATCGACAGTCTATGGCTACACCTTC.

This clonotype was detected many times. V gene TRBV12-3 or TRBV12-4 combines with J gene TRBJ2-7; 7 nucleotides match TRBD1. The CDR3 is 13 amino acids. With V trimmed by 3 bases and J by 6 bases, 5 bases remained unmatched. In DNA, the CDR3 is TGTGCCAGCAGTTTGACAGGGATAGGCGAGCAGTACTTC. Protein product: CASSLTGIGEQYF.

This chain uses TRBV5-1 with TRBJ2-7, with 8 bases that match TRBD2. This CDR3 has 13 residues. Trimming cost V 2 bases and J 5 bases; bases outside gene matches: 3. CDR1 and CDR2 (germline): SGHRS, YFSETQ. The CDR3 reads CASSLTGGDEQYF. The CDR3 DNA reads TGCGCCAGCAGCTTAACGGGAGGGGACGAGCAGTACTTC.

This clonotype has ten or more counts. The CDR3 protein is CSVEEFAGFSGYTF. The CDR3 DNA follows: TGCAGCGTTGAAGAATTCGCAGGGTTTAGCGGCTACACCTTC. The chain employs TRBV29-1 and TRBJ1-2; a weak D match, TRBD1 (5 bases). Germline CDR1 is SQVTM and CDR2 is ANQGSEA. Trimming pared 0 bases from V and 8 bases from J, leaving 16 bases between. The length of the CDR3 is 14 residues.

This clonotype has ten or more counts. V gene TRBV11-2 combines with J gene TRBJ2-7, with D unresolved. CDR1 SGHAT and CDR2 FQNNGV come from the germline V gene. This CDR3 is 13 amino acids long. V shed 0 bases and J shed 4 bases, with 7 bases lying between them. CDR3 protein: CASSLERVYEQYF. In DNA form, the CDR3 reads TGTGCCAGCAGCTTAGAACGTGTTTACGAGCAGTACTTC.

This clonotype was detected ten times or more. CDR3 bases: TGTGCCAGCAGTTCTCATCCCTACGAGCAGTACTTC. Translated: CASSSHPYEQYF. The gene calls are TRBV28 and TRBJ2-7; D remains unclear. V was trimmed by 4 bases and J by 2 bases, leaving 6 bases between them. In germline, CDR1 is MDHEN, CDR2 SYDVKM. The CDR3 has 12 residues.

This clonotype appeared many times. The V call is TRBV6-2 or TRBV6-3, the J call TRBJ2-5; 7 bases align to TRBD1. CDR3 length equals 13 residues. CDR1 is MNHEY, CDR2 SVGEGT, per germline. The ends lost 6 bases at V and 7 bases at J; junction bases unmatched: 8. The CDR3 sequence: CASSRGQDVTQYF. CDR3 DNA: TGTGCCAGCAGCAGAGGACAGGACGTGACCCAGTACTTC.

The table lists this clonotype with many counts. J is TRBJ2-5 and V is TRBV5-1; TRBD1 matches 7 bases. CDR1 and CDR2 from the germline V gene are SGHRS and YFSETQ. The CDR3 consists of 15 residues. The J segment lost 2 bases and the V segment lost 0 bases, leaving 4 bases of the junction unmatched. CDR3 loop: CASSLAMGQQETQYF. The DNA for the CDR3 is TGCGCCAGCAGCTTGGCGATGGGACAGCAAGAGACCCAGTACTTC.

Many counts were recorded for this clonotype. The junction differs from germline at one of its ends, possibly a read error. CDR3 protein: CPSSPGTGTYEQYF. In DNA form, the CDR3 reads TGTCCCAGCAGCCCAGGGACAGGAACGTACGAGCAGTACTTC. The genes are TRBV7-9 and TRBJ2-7, with TRBD1 matching over 8 bases. The CDR3 covers 14 residues. Germline CDR1 and CDR2: SEHNR and FQNEAQ (reference sequence).

This clonotype showed up many times. The chain combines TRBV7-2 with TRBJ2-4, with D maybe TRBD1 (5 bases). Trimming removed 1 base from V and 0 bases from J, with 13 bases in between. The CDR3 has 17 residues. CDR1 is SGHTA and CDR2 is FQGNSA in the germline V gene. CDR3 DNA: TGTGCCAGCAGCTTAGTAGGCGGACAACTAGCCAAAAACATTCAGTACTTC. Translation: CASSLVGGQLAKNIQYF. The whole variable domain, remainder taken from reference TRBV7-2 and TRBJ2-4, is GAGVSQSPSNKVTEKGKDVELRCDPISGHTALYWYRQSLGQGLEFLIYFQGNSAPDKSGLPSDRFSAERTGGSVSTLTIQRTQQEDSAVYLCASSLVGGQLAKNIQYFGAGTRLSVL.

This clonotype occurred many times. This chain connects TRBV29-1 to TRBJ2-5, with 10 positions matching TRBD1. Trimming cost V 5 bases and J 4 bases; bases outside gene matches: 4. The CDR3 spans 13 residues. From germline, CDR1 is SQVTM and CDR2 ANQGSEA. The CDR3 DNA follows: TGCAGCGTTTCGACAGGGGGCCTAGAGACCCAGTACTTC. It encodes CSVSTGGLETQYF.

This clonotype came up many times. The chain has TRBV28 and TRBJ2-7; a possible D gene is TRBD1 (6 bases). Germline CDR1 and CDR2: MDHEN and SYDVKM. CDR3 length: 14 residues. Trimming removed 0 bases from V and 2 bases from J, with 8 bases in between. The CDR3 is CASSLWDRTYEQYF. CDR3 DNA sequence: TGTGCCAGCAGTTTATGGGACAGAACCTACGAGCAGTACTTC.

This clonotype was recorded at least ten times. V is TRBV6-5 and J is TRBJ1-5; no firm D call. CDR1 MNHEY and CDR2 SVGAGI come from the germline V gene. Trimming removed 5 bases from V and 5 bases from J, with 13 bases in between. The CDR3 length is 14 residues. The CDR3 DNA sequence: TGTGCCAGCAGTACCTTATCGGGCTATCAGCCCCAGCATTTT. Its translation is CASSTLSGYQPQHF.

This clonotype was seen many times. The CDR3 region has the DNA TGTGCCAGCAGTTACTCGGGCTTCCGGACAGACACCGGGGAGCTGTTTTTT. Amino acids: CASSYSGFRTDTGELFF. This chain links TRBV6-2 or TRBV6-3 with TRBJ2-2; maybe TRBD1 (6 bases). The V gene lost 0 bases and the J gene lost 3 bases, with 14 bases spanning the gap. Germline V gives CDR1 MNHEY, CDR2 SVGEGT. This CDR3 is 17 amino acids long.

This clonotype was seen many times. CDR3 sequence (DNA): TGTGCCAGCAGTCGTTCACCAAGGGGGCGCAATCAGCCCCAGCATTTT. Translated: CASSRSPRGRNQPQHF. The J gene is TRBJ1-5, the V gene TRBV12-3 or TRBV12-4; TRBD1 aligns across 7 bases. This CDR3 spans 16 amino acids. Unmatched junction bases numbered 9, after V lost 5 bases and J lost 2 bases.

This clonotype was detected many times. The genes are TRBV28 and TRBJ2-6, with TRBD2 matching 9 bases. With V trimmed by 3 bases and J by 4 bases, 10 bases remained unmatched. The CDR3 sequence is 18 residues long. Germline V gene lookup returns CDR1 MDHEN and CDR2 SYDVKM. CDR3 region: CASSLAGGQVRGANVLTF. DNA of the CDR3: TGTGCCAGCAGTTTGGCGGGAGGGCAAGTAAGGGGGGCCAACGTCCTGACTTTC.

Many counts were recorded for this clonotype. The chain links TRBV6-5 to TRBJ2-7, with 7 bases identical to TRBD1. There are 14 residues in the CDR3. Germline V lookup: CDR1 MNHEY, CDR2 SVGAGI. V lost 7 bases and J lost 1; bases outside the gene matches: 7. The CDR3 loop reads CASKDGTESYEQYF. The CDR3 DNA is TGTGCCAGCAAGGACGGGACAGAGTCCTACGAGCAGTACTTC.

This clonotype was detected a few times. This sequence joins TRBV6-1 and TRBJ2-5; D gene unclear. CDR3 length: 13 residues. V lost 8 bases and J lost 5, with 15 bases in between. Germline loops: CDR1 MNHNS, CDR2 SASEGT. CDR3 nucleotide sequence: TGTGCCAGCCGAGCCTCGGCCGGGGAGACCCAGTACTTC. Its protein is CASRASAGETQYF.

This clonotype was recorded many times. The CDR3 DNA is TGTGCCAGGGGACATCCCATGGGGAGTGGCTACACCTTC. This codes for CARGHPMGSGYTF. The rearrangement joins TRBV27 to TRBJ1-2, with a tentative D call TRBD1 (6 bases). Per the germline V gene, CDR1 is MNHEY and CDR2 is SMNVEV (reference sequence). The CDR3 has 13 amino acids. The V end was cut by 9 bases, the J end by 7 bases, with 18 bases between.

This clonotype was detected ten times or more. The chain links TRBV24-1 to TRBJ1-2; weak D call: TRBD1 (5 bases). Trimming took 2 bases from V and 0 from J, leaving 9 bases between them. Germline lookup yields CDR1 KGHDR and CDR2 SFDVKD. The CDR3 runs to 15 residues. CDR3 nucleotide sequence: TGTGCCACCAGTGATTCGACAGCAGCTAACTATGGCTACACCTTC. Amino acid sequence: CATSDSTAANYGYTF.

This clonotype was found once. One end of the junction fails to match germline, which may point to a read error. The chain joins TRBV6-2 or TRBV6-3 to TRBJ2-7; a possible D gene is TRBD1 (5 bases). The CDR3 runs 15 residues. Germline-derived CDR1 and CDR2 are MNHEY and SVGEGT. CDR3 protein: CASSYSPRDPYEQSF. The CDR3 DNA reads TGTGCCAGCAGTTACTCTCCCAGGGATCCCTACGAGCAGTCCTTC.

The table lists this clonotype with many counts. V and J are TRBV29-1 and TRBJ2-5, with D possibly being TRBD1 or TRBD2 (6 bases each). CDR1 SQVTM and CDR2 ANQGSEA come from the germline V gene. This CDR3 is built from 15 residues. The V end lost 6 bases, the J end lost 5 bases, and 22 bases lay between the germline ends. CDR3 in DNA: TGCAGCGTCACCAGCGGGTGGACAGTGATTGAGACCCAGTACTTC. Its protein is CSVTSGWTVIETQYF.

J is TRBJ1-1 and V is TRBV6-1, with D possibly matching TRBD1 (6 bases). V lost 6 bases and J lost 0, with 11 bases in between. Germline CDR1 reads MNHNS; CDR2 reads SASEGT. The CDR3 consists of 14 residues. The CDR3 spells CASRRDTMNTEAFF. CDR3 sequence (DNA): TGTGCCAGCAGGAGGGACACAATGAACACTGAAGCTTTCTTT.

This clonotype was recorded at least ten times. V usage is TRBV6-1 and J usage is TRBJ2-5; the D gene could be TRBD1 or TRBD2 (5 bases each). Trimming took off 4 bases at V and 2 bases at J, with 8 bases between the two ends. Germline-derived CDR1 and CDR2 are MNHNS and SASEGT. The CDR3 loop spans 13 amino acids. The CDR3 nucleotides are TGTGCCAGCAGTGGGGGGAGACAAGAGACCCAGTACTTC. It translates to CASSGGRQETQYF.

This clonotype was counted ten times or more. The chain carries TRBV12-3 or TRBV12-4 and TRBJ2-7; TRBD1 agrees at 12 bases. This CDR3 is 13 amino acids long. The ends lost 6 bases at V and 12 bases at J; junction bases unmatched: 9. The CDR3 sequence is CASSGPGTGGTYF. The CDR3 DNA follows: TGTGCCAGCAGCGGGCCCGGGACAGGGGGCACGTACTTC.

This clonotype was observed many times. The chain combines TRBV12-3 or TRBV12-4 with TRBJ2-1; D is unresolved. This CDR3 spans 12 amino acids. V dropped 5 bases and J dropped 8 bases, with 10 bases sitting between them. The DNA for the CDR3 is TGTGCCAGCAGTACTCGTCAGCATGAGCAGTTCTTC. Encoded protein: CASSTRQHEQFF.